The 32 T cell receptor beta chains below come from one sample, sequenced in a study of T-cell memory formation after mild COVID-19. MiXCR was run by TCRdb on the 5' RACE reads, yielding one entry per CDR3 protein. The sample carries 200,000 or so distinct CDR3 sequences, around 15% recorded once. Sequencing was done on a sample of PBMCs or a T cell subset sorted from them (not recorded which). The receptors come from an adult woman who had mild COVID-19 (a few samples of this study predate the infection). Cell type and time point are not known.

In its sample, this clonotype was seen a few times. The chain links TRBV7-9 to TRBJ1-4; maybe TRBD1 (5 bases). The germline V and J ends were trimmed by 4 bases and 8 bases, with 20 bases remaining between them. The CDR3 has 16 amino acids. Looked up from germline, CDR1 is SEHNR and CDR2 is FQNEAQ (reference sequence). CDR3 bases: TGTGCCAGCAGCTCACAGTCATGGACCGAGGGGGAAAAACTGTTTTTT. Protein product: CASSSQSWTEGEKLFF.

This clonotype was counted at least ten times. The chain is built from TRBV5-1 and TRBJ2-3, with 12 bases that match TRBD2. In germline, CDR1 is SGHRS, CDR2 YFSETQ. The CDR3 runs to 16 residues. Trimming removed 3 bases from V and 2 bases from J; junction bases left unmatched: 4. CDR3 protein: CASSSGLAGTTDTQYF. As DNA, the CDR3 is TGCGCCAGCAGCTCCGGACTAGCGGGGACCACAGATACGCAGTATTTT.

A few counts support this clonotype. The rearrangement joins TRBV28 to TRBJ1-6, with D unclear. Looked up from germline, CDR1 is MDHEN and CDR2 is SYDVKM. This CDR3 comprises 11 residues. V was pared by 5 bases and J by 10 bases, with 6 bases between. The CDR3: CASSQTSPLHF. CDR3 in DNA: TGTGCCAGCAGTCAAACCTCACCCCTCCACTTT.

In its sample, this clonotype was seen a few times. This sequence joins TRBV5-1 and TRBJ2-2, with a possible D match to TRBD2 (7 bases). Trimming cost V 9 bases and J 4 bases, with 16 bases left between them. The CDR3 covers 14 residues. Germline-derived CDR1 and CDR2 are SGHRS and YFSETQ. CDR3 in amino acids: CATSGGRTTGELFF. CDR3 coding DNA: TGCGCCACCTCCGGGGGGCGCACCACCGGGGAGCTGTTTTTT.

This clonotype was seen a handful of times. DNA for the CDR3: TGTGCCAGCAAAGCTTTCAGGGACACTGAAGCTTTCTTT. Translated, it gives CASKAFRDTEAFF. The chain carries TRBV25-1 and TRBJ1-1; tentatively, D is TRBD1 (5 bases). The CDR3 has 13 residues. Germline CDR1 MGHDK, CDR2 SYGVNS. V shed 7 bases and J shed 3 bases, with 12 bases lying between them. Complete variable domain (other parts from reference TRBV25-1 and TRBJ1-1): EADIYQTPRYLVIGTGKKITLECSQTMGHDKMYWYQQDPGMELHLIHYSYGVNSTEKGDLSSESTVSRIRTEHFPLTLESARPSHTSQYLCASKAFRDTEAFFGQGTRLTVV.

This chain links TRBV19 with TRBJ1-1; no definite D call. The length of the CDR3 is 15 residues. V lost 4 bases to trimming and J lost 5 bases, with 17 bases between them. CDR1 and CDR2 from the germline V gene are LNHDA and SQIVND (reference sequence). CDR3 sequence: CASSTQRRVRTEAFF. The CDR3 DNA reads TGTGCCAGTAGTACCCAGCGGAGGGTGCGGACTGAAGCTTTCTTT.

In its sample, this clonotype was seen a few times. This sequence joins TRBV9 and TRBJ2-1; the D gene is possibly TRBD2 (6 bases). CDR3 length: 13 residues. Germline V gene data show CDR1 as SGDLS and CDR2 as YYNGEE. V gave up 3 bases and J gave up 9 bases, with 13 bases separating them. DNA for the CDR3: TGTGCCAGCAGCGCCAGACTAGGCGCTGAGCAGTTCTTC. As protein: CASSARLGAEQFF. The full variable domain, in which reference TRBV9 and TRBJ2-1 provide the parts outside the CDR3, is DSGVTQTPKHLITATGQRVTLRCSPRSGDLSVYWYQQSLDQGLQFLIQYYNGEERAKGNILERFSAQQFPDLHSELNLSSLELGDSALYFCASSARLGAEQFFGPGTRLTVL.

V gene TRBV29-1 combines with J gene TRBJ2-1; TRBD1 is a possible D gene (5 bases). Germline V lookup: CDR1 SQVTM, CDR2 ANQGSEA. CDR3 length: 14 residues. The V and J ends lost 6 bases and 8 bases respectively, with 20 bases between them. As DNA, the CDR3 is TGCAGCGTAACCCGCAAGGGGATATTGGATGAGCAGTTCTTC. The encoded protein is CSVTRKGILDEQFF.

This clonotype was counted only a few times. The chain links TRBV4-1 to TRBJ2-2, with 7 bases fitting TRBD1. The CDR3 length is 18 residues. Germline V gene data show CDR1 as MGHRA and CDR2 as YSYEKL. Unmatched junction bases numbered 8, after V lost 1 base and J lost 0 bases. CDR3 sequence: CASSQGTGYFANTGELFF. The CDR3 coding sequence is TGCGCCAGCAGCCAAGGGACAGGCTACTTTGCGAACACCGGGGAGCTGTTTTTT.

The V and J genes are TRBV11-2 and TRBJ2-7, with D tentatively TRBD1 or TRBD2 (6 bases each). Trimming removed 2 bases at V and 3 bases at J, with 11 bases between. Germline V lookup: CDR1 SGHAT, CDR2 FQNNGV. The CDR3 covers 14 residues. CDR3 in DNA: TGTGCCAGCAGCTTAACCGGGGGCGGCTACGAGCAGTACTTC. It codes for CASSLTGGGYEQYF.

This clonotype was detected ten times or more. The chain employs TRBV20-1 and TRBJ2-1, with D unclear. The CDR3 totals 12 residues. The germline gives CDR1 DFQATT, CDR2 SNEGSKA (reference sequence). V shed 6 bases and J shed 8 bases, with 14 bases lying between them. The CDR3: CSAFGSADEQFF. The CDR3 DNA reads TGCAGTGCGTTCGGTTCGGCGGATGAGCAGTTCTTC.

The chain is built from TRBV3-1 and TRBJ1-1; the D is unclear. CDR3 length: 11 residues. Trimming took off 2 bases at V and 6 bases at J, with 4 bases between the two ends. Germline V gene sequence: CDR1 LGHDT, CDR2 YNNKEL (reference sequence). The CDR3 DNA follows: TGTGCCAGCAGCCAAAGGGCTGAAGCTTTCTTT. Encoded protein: CASSQRAEAFF.

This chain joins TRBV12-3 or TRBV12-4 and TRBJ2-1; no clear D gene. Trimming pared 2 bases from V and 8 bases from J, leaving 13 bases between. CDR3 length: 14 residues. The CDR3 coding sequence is TGTGCCAGCAGTTTATCGAGTAGCCTGGATGAGCAGTTCTTC. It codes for CASSLSSSLDEQFF.

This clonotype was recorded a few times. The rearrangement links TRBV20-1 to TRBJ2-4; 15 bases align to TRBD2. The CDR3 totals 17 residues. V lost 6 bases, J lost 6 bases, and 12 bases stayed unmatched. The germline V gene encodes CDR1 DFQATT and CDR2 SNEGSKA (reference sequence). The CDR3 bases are TGCAGTGCCACGCCGGGACTAGCGGGAGGATGGGGAAACATTCAGTACTTC. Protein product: CSATPGLAGGWGNIQYF.

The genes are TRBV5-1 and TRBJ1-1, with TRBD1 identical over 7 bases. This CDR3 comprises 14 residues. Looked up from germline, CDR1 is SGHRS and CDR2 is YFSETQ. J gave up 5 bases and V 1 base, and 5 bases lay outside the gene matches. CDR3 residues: CASSLTGEITEAFF. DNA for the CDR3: TGCGCCAGCAGCTTGACAGGGGAAATTACTGAAGCTTTCTTT.

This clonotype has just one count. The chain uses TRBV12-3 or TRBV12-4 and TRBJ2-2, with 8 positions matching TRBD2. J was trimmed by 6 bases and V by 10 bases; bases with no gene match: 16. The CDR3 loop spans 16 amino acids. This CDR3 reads CATNPRTGGTAGELFF. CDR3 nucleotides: TGTGCCACCAACCCTAGGACGGGAGGGACGGCCGGGGAGCTGTTTTTT.

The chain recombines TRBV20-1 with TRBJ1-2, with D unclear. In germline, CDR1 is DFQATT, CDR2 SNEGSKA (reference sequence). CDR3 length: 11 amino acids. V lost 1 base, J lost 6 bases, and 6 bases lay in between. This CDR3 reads CSARVADGYTF. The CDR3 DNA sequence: TGCAGTGCTAGAGTGGCAGATGGCTACACCTTC.

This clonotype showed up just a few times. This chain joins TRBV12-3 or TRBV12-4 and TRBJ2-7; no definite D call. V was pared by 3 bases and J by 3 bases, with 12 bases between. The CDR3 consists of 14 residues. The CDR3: CASSLAGMGYEQYF. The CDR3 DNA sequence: TGTGCCAGCAGTTTGGCAGGCATGGGCTACGAGCAGTACTTC.

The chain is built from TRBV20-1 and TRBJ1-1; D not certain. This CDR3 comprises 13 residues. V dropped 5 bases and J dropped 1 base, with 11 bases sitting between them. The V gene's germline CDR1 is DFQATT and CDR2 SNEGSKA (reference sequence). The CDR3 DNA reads TGCAGTGCTCCGGATCCCCGGAACACTGAAGCTTTCTTT. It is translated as CSAPDPRNTEAFF.

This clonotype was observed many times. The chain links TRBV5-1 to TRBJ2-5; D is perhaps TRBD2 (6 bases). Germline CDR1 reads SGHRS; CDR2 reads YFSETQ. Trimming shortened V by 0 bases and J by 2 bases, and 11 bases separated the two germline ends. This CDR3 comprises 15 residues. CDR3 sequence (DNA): TGCGCCAGCAGCTTGGCATCCGGGAGACAAGAGACCCAGTACTTC. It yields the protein CASSLASGRQETQYF.

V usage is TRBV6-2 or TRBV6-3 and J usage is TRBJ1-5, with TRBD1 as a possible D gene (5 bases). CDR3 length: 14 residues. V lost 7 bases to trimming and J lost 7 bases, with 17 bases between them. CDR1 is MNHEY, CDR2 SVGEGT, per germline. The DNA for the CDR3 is TGTGCCAGCACCTTCGGGGGGAGAGGGCAGCCCCAGCATTTT. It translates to CASTFGGRGQPQHF.

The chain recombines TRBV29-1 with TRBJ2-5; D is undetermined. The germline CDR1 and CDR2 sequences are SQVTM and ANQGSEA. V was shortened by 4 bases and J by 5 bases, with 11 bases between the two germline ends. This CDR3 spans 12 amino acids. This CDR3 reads CSVASTVETQYF. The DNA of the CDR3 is TGCAGCGTTGCAAGTACAGTGGAGACCCAGTACTTC.

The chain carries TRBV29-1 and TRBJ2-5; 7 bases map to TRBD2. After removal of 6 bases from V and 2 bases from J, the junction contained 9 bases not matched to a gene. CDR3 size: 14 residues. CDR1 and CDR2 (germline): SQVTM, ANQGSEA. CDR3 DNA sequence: TGCAGCGTGGAGCTAGCGGAAAAACAAGAGACCCAGTACTTC. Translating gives CSVELAEKQETQYF.

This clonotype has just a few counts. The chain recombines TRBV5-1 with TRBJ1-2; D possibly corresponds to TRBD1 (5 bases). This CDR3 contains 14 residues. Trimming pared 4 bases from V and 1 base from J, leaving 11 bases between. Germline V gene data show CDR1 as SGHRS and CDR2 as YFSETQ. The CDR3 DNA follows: TGCGCCAGCAGCCCGGGGGACGGTAACTATGGCTACACCTTC. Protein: CASSPGDGNYGYTF. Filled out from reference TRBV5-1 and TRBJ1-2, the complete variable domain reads KAGVTQTPRYLIKTRGQQVTLSCSPISGHRSVSWYQQTPGQGLQFLFEYFSETQRNKGNFPGRFSGRQFSNSRSEMNVSTLELGDSALYLCASSPGDGNYGYTFGSGTRLTVV.

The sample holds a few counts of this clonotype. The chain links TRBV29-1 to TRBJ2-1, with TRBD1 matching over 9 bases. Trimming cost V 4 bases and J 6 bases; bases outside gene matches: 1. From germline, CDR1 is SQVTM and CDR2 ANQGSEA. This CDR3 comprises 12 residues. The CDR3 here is CSVGTGVNEQFF. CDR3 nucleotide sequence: TGCAGCGTTGGGACAGGGGTCAATGAGCAGTTCTTC.

CDR3 region: CASSRHGANTEAFF. The CDR3 DNA sequence: TGTGCCAGCAGCCGACACGGAGCGAACACTGAAGCTTTCTTT. The rearrangement uses TRBV27 and TRBJ1-1, with D uncertain. Germline assignment: CDR1 MNHEY and CDR2 SMNVEV (reference sequence). Trimming took 6 bases from V and 1 from J, leaving 12 bases between them. CDR3 size: 14 residues.

The chain's CDR3 is CATSSGQGGYGYTF. The CDR3 DNA reads TGTGCCACCAGCTCGGGGCAAGGGGGTTATGGCTACACCTTC. The J gene is TRBJ1-2, the V gene TRBV15; a weak D match, TRBD1 (6 bases). Deletions cut 5 bases from V and 5 bases from J, with 15 bases between. CDR1 is LNHNV, CDR2 YYDKDF, per germline (reference sequence). The CDR3 sequence is 14 residues long.

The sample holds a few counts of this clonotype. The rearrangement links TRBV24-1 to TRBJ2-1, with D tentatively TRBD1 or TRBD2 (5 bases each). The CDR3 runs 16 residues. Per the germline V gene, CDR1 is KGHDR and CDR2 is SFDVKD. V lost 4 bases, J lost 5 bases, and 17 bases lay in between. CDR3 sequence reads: CATSELGDPTNNEQFF. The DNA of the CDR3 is TGTGCCACCAGTGAACTAGGGGACCCCACTAACAATGAGCAGTTCTTC.

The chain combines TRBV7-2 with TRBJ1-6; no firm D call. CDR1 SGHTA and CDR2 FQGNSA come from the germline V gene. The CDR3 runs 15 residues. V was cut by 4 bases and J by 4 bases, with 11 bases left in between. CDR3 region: CASSYTDSYNSPLHF. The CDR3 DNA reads TGTGCCAGCAGCTACACCGACTCTTATAATTCACCCCTCCACTTT.

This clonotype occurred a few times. CDR3 residues: CASDPGAGGPKYNEQFF. The CDR3 DNA reads TGTGCCAGCGACCCCGGGGCGGGAGGGCCGAAATACAATGAGCAGTTCTTC. The V gene is TRBV6-5, the J gene TRBJ2-1, with 9 bases matching TRBD2. The length of the CDR3 is 17 residues. Germline CDR1 is MNHEY and CDR2 is SVGAGI. Losses at the gene ends were 8 bases for V and 4 bases for J; bases not matched to a gene: 15.

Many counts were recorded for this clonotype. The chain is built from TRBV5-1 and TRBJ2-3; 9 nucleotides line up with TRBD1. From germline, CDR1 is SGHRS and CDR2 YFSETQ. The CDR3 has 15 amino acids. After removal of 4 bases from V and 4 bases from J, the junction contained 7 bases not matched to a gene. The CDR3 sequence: CASSPGQGQSDTQYF. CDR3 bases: TGCGCCAGCAGCCCGGGACAGGGACAATCAGATACGCAGTATTTT. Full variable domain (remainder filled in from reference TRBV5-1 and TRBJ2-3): KAGVTQTPRYLIKTRGQQVTLSCSPISGHRSVSWYQQTPGQGLQFLFEYFSETQRNKGNFPGRFSGRQFSNSRSEMNVSTLELGDSALYLCASSPGQGQSDTQYFGPGTRLTVL.

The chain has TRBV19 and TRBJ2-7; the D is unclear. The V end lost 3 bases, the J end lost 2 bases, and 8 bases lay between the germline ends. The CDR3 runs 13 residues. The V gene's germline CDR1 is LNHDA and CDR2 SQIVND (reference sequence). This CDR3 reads CASSMGSTYEQYF. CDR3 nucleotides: TGTGCCAGTAGTATGGGGTCGACCTACGAGCAGTACTTC.